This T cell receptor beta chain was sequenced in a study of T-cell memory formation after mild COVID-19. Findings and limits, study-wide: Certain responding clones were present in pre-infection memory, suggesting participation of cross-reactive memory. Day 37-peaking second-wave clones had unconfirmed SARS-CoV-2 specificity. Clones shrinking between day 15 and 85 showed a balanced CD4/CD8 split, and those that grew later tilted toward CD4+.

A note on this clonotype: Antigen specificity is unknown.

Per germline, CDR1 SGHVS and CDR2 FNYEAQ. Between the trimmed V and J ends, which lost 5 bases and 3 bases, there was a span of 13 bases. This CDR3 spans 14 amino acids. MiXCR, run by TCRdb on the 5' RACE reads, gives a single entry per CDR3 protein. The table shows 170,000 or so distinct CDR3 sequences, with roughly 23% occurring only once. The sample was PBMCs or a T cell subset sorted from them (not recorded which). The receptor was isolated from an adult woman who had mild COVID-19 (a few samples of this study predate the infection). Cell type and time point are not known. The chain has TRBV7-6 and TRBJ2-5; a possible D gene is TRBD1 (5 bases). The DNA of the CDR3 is TGTGCCAGCAGCCCTACAGGCTGGGAAGAGACCCAGTACTTC. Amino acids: CASSPTGWEETQYF.